Below, 26 T cell receptor beta chains from the same sample are listed, as sequenced in a study of PD-1 blockade in classical Hodgkin lymphoma. TCRdb's table, derived via immunoSEQ multiplex PCR, lists solely in-frame clones and lacks some. The data show 130,000 to 150,000 clones, approximately 80% seen once. The patients all showed relapse after autologous stem cell transplantation, while their brentuximab vedotin exposure varied. The sample was peripheral blood mononuclear cells (PBMCs), taken before the second cycle of nivolumab. These receptors came from a human donor with classical Hodgkin lymphoma.

The V and J genes are TRBV6-6 and TRBJ1-5; no definite D call. V shed 8 bases and J shed 0 bases, with 11 bases lying between them. Germline loops: CDR1 MNHNY, CDR2 SVGAGI (reference sequence). This CDR3 has 14 residues. In nucleotides, the CDR3 is TGTGCCAGCGGAGAAGGTGGTAGCAATCAGCCCCAGCATTTT. Translation gives CASGEGGSNQPQHF.

The rearrangement joins TRBV18 to TRBJ2-2; 9 bases line up with TRBD2. In germline, CDR1 is KGHSH, CDR2 LQKENI. The V and J ends lost 2 bases and 2 bases, in that order; junction bases with no gene match: 9. The CDR3 extends over 18 amino acids. Here the CDR3 reads CASSPIIRLAVNTGELFF. CDR3 in DNA: TGTGCCAGCTCACCAATTATTAGACTAGCGGTCAACACCGGGGAGCTGTTTTTT. Based on the CDR3 plus reference TRBV18 and TRBJ2-2, the full variable domain is NAGVMQNPRHLVRRRGQEARLRCSPMKGHSHVYWYRQLPEEGLKFMVYLQKENIIDESGMPKERFSAEFPKEGPSILRIQQVVRGDSAAYFCASSPIIRLAVNTGELFFGEGSRLTVL.

J is TRBJ2-1 and V is TRBV7-9; D call uncertain. The CDR3 is made up of 15 amino acids. Germline CDR1 and CDR2: SEHNR and FQNEAQ (reference sequence). The V and J ends lost 8 bases and 3 bases respectively, with 17 bases between them. Written as DNA, the CDR3 is TGTGCCAGCGGTCCCCTCGGGCCTTTCTACAATGAGCAGTTCTTC. Protein product: CASGPLGPFYNEQFF.

This rearrangement joins TRBV6-5 to TRBJ2-7, with 8 bases fitting TRBD2. Trimming removed 3 bases from V and 9 bases from J; junction bases left unmatched: 10. Germline loops: CDR1 MNHEY, CDR2 SVGAGI. CDR3 length: 14 amino acids. CDR3 protein: CASSYPPAGVVQYF. The CDR3 bases are TGTGCCAGCAGTTATCCTCCAGCGGGAGTGGTGCAGTACTTC.

V and J are TRBV7-2 and TRBJ2-3; no reliable D call. This CDR3 has 12 amino acids. The germline V gene has CDR1 SGHTA and CDR2 FQGNSA. Deletions cut 5 bases from V and 2 bases from J, with 5 bases between. In nucleotides, the CDR3 is TGTGCCAGCAGCCCATACACAGATACGCAGTATTTT. It is translated as CASSPYTDTQYF.

V and J are TRBV29-1 and TRBJ1-1, with 7 positions matching TRBD1. Germline CDR1 and CDR2: SQVTM and ANQGSEA. The V and J ends lost 7 bases and 6 bases, in that order; junction bases with no gene match: 8. The CDR3 covers 12 residues. This chain's CDR3 is CSALPTGSEAFF. DNA of the CDR3: TGCAGCGCTCTACCGACAGGGTCTGAAGCTTTCTTT.

The chain employs TRBV7-9 and TRBJ2-7, with D uncertain. CDR1 and CDR2 (germline): SEHNR, FQNEAQ (reference sequence). Trimming left V 1 base short and J 3 bases short, with 7 bases between. This CDR3 has 13 residues. The CDR3 reads CASSLGPIYEQYF. The CDR3 DNA is TGTGCCAGCAGCTTAGGACCGATCTACGAGCAGTACTTC.

This chain joins TRBV4-1 and TRBJ1-2; D perhaps matches TRBD1 (6 bases). The CDR3 is 14 amino acids. The V and J ends lost 9 bases and 4 bases respectively, with 18 bases between them. Germline V lookup: CDR1 MGHRA, CDR2 YSYEKL. This CDR3 reads CASSGPGALYGYTF. The CDR3 coding sequence is TGCGCCAGTAGCGGTCCGGGGGCCCTCTATGGCTACACCTTC.

This chain's CDR3 is CASSADRGRYNSPLHF. The CDR3 DNA reads as TGTGCCAGCAGCGCCGACAGGGGGCGGTATAATTCACCCCTCCACTTT. The chain is built from TRBV11-2 and TRBJ1-6; 10 bases match TRBD1. The J segment lost 4 bases and the V segment lost 5 bases, leaving 5 bases of the junction unmatched. Germline lookup yields CDR1 SGHAT and CDR2 FQNNGV. This CDR3 region has 16 residues.

V is TRBV11-3 and J is TRBJ2-1, with D perhaps matching TRBD2 (6 bases). The V gene lost 1 base and the J gene lost 7 bases, with 11 bases spanning the gap. This CDR3 is built from 14 residues. Looked up from germline, CDR1 is SGHNT and CDR2 is YENEEA. The CDR3 is CASSLAPGGNEQFF. The CDR3 DNA reads as TGTGCCAGCAGCTTAGCACCCGGAGGGAATGAGCAGTTCTTC.

The CDR3 sequence: CASSLESSYNSPLHF. DNA for the CDR3: TGCGCCAGCAGCTTGGAAAGCTCCTATAATTCACCCCTCCACTTT. This sequence joins TRBV5-1 and TRBJ1-6; D ambiguous. This CDR3 has 15 residues. Germline CDR1 reads SGHRS; CDR2 reads YFSETQ. The V and J ends lost 0 bases and 0 bases respectively, with 4 bases between them.

CDR3 in amino acids: CASSYPGRAYEQYF. For the CDR3, the DNA is TGTGCCAGCAGCTACCCTGGACGGGCCTACGAGCAGTACTTC. The rearrangement links TRBV7-2 to TRBJ2-7; D uncertain. CDR3 length: 14 amino acids. Germline CDR1 SGHTA, CDR2 FQGNSA. The V end was cut by 4 bases, the J end by 2 bases, with 12 bases between.

This clone was recorded many times. The chain couples TRBV21-1 to TRBJ2-1; the table names TRBD2, a call not compared with the DNA. TRBV21-1 is labeled a pseudogene. The CDR3 covers 13 residues. CDR3 nucleotides: TGTGCCAGCAGCAAAGTCCCTAGCAATGAGCAGTTCTTC. This codes for CASSKVPSNEQFF.

The rearrangement links TRBV5-1 to TRBJ2-5, with unresolved D. V shed 0 bases and J shed 5 bases, with 5 bases lying between them. The CDR3 sequence is 12 residues long. Germline loops: CDR1 SGHRS, CDR2 YFSETQ. The CDR3 spells CASSLATETQYF. As DNA, the CDR3 is TGCGCCAGCAGCTTGGCCACCGAGACCCAGTACTTC.

Details on this clone: Other DNA sequences of this sample code for an identical CDR3. The chain has TRBV19 and TRBJ2-1; D is unresolved. Germline assignment: CDR1 LNHDA and CDR2 SQIVND (reference sequence). V lost 1 base and J lost 7, with 2 bases in between. The CDR3 runs to 11 residues. The CDR3 region is CASSIVNEQFF. For the CDR3, the DNA is TGTGCCAGTAGTATAGTGAATGAGCAGTTCTTC.

The chain joins TRBV6-5 to TRBJ2-1, with D unclear. Germline V lookup: CDR1 MNHEY, CDR2 SVGAGI. V lost 2 bases and J 7 bases, leaving 6 bases between the germline ends. The length of the CDR3 is 12 residues. The CDR3 protein is CASSYAPNEQFF. In DNA, the CDR3 is TGTGCCAGCAGTTACGCCCCGAATGAGCAGTTCTTC.

The CDR3 coding sequence is TGTGCCAGCAGCTTCGGACAGGGACTTAACTATGGCTACACCTTC. Protein product: CASSFGQGLNYGYTF. The chain uses TRBV7-2 and TRBJ1-2; TRBD1 agrees at 8 bases. The ends lost 3 bases at V and 1 base at J; junction bases unmatched: 4. This CDR3 spans 15 amino acids. Germline V lookup: CDR1 SGHTA, CDR2 FQGNSA.

The chain uses TRBV9 and TRBJ2-5, with no clear D. V was shortened by 4 bases and J by 0 bases, with 10 bases between the two germline ends. This CDR3 is built from 14 residues. The germline V gene encodes CDR1 SGDLS and CDR2 YYNGEE. CDR3 sequence (DNA): TGTGCCAGCAGCCCCCCCCGGTACCAAGAGACCCAGTACTTC. This translates into CASSPPRYQETQYF.

CDR3 DNA: TGTGCCAGCAGCAAAGGGGTAGCGGGATTTACAGATACGCAGTATTTT. Residues: CASSKGVAGFTDTQYF. This sequence joins TRBV7-3 and TRBJ2-3; 8 bases fit TRBD2. Germline loops: CDR1 SGHTA, CDR2 FQGTGA. V lost 5 bases, J lost 3 bases, and 10 bases stayed unmatched. There are 16 residues in the CDR3.

The chain carries TRBV5-1 and TRBJ1-5; 8 bases agree with TRBD1. The CDR3 sequence is 16 residues long. The V gene's germline CDR1 is SGHRS and CDR2 YFSETQ. The V and J ends lost 0 bases and 2 bases, in that order; junction bases with no gene match: 4. The CDR3 region is CASSLGAGGGNQPQHF. The CDR3, as DNA: TGCGCCAGCAGCTTGGGGGCAGGGGGCGGCAATCAGCCCCAGCATTTT.

The V call is TRBV11-3, the J call TRBJ2-3; TRBD2 is a possible D gene (7 bases). The germline gives CDR1 SGHNT, CDR2 YENEEA. V lost 3 bases and J 7 bases, leaving 11 bases between the germline ends. CDR3 length: 13 amino acids. The CDR3 DNA follows: TGTGCCAGCAGCTTGGGAGGGGGTTATACGCAGTATTTT. It translates to CASSLGGGYTQYF.

The rearrangement joins TRBV6-6 to TRBJ1-5, with D hard to call. V was trimmed by 5 bases and J by 4 bases, leaving 6 bases between them. This CDR3 region has 12 residues. CDR1 and CDR2 (germline): MNHNY, SVGAGI (reference sequence). Here the CDR3 reads CASSRLNQPQHF. The CDR3 nucleotides are TGTGCCAGCAGTCGACTAAATCAGCCCCAGCATTTT.

The chain joins TRBV5-1 to TRBJ1-2, with 9 bases lining up with TRBD1. With 4 bases clipped from V and 7 bases from J, the junction kept 5 bases outside the gene matches. CDR3 length equals 13 residues. In germline, CDR1 is SGHRS, CDR2 YFSETQ. CDR3 region: CASSAGQGSGYTF. In nucleotides, the CDR3 is TGCGCCAGCAGCGCGGGACAGGGCTCTGGCTACACCTTC.

The J gene is TRBJ1-2, the V gene TRBV28, with TRBD1 as a possible D gene (5 bases). V lost 7 bases, J lost 4 bases, and 19 bases lay in between. Germline V lookup: CDR1 MDHEN, CDR2 SYDVKM. The length of the CDR3 is 15 residues. The CDR3 region is CASTPFADSLYGYTF. CDR3 nucleotides: TGTGCCAGCACCCCGTTCGCCGACAGCCTCTATGGCTACACCTTC.

This chain uses TRBV18 with TRBJ2-7; TRBD1 aligns across 10 bases. With 4 bases clipped from V and 3 bases from J, the junction kept 6 bases outside the gene matches. This CDR3 region has 15 residues. Per germline, CDR1 KGHSH and CDR2 LQKENI. The CDR3, as DNA: TGTGCCAGCTCACACGGACAGGGGGGGATCTACGAGCAGTACTTC. This translates into CASSHGQGGIYEQYF.

The chain carries TRBV4-1 and TRBJ2-3, with D tentatively TRBD1 (7 bases). The CDR3 spans 17 residues. The germline gives CDR1 MGHRA, CDR2 YSYEKL. The V gene lost 4 bases and the J gene lost 1 base, with 18 bases spanning the gap. The CDR3 DNA follows: TGCGCCAGCAGCCCCCCCAGGGGGAGGAGCGGCACAGATACGCAGTATTTT. Its translation is CASSPPRGRSGTDTQYF.